This T cell receptor beta chain was profiled in a study of regulatory dendritic cells for organ transplantation. Regarding the study as a whole: Memory T cells were less diverse than naive, with memory CD8+ most oligoclonal. The most alloreactive TCR clonotypes were found in resting memory CD8+ cells. Between individuals, the alloreactive memory CD8+ T cell pool differed considerably.

This table comes from immunoSEQ multiplex PCR, and its TCRdb copy is limited to in-frame clones, with some not included. The data contain some 11,000 clones, just under 80% of them singletons. This clone was seen a handful of times. No antigen is known for it. The CDR3 has 14 amino acids. V shed 10 bases, J shed 0 bases, and the junction held 8 bases outside the gene matches. The germline CDR1 and CDR2 sequences are SGHVS and FNYEAQ. Allogeneic regulatory or mature dendritic cells were co-cultured for 5 days with CFSE-labeled sorted T cells at 1:10. Naive CD45RA+ and memory CD45RO+ CD4+ or CD8+ T cells were FACS-sorted.

This receptor was taken from a human donor in good health. The source material was naive CD8+ T cells from blood cultured with regulatory dendritic cells. As for subset: CD45RA+ naive T cells. V gene TRBV7-6 combines with J gene TRBJ1-1; 7 positions match TRBD1. As DNA, the CDR3 is TGTGCCACCAACCCTGGACAGGTGAACACTGAAGCTTTCTTT. Protein: CATNPGQVNTEAFF.